One and the same sample provided the 11 T cell receptor beta chains below, sequenced in a study of shared clonotypes between healthy human individuals. Sequencing used immunoSEQ multiplex PCR; TCRdb keeps in-frame clones, though not all of them. The table lists some 530,000 clones, about 84% of them singletons. The sequenced sample consisted of PBMCs. The receptor set was obtained from a woman in her forties in good health. Some clones in this sample may be carry-over from other donors' samples.

This rearrangement joins TRBV5-1 to TRBJ2-5, with a weak D call TRBD1 (6 bases). V lost 1 base, J lost 5 bases, and 12 bases lay in between. Germline CDR1 is SGHRS and CDR2 is YFSETQ. The CDR3 is made up of 14 amino acids. The CDR3 loop is CASSLFRGEETQYF. CDR3 DNA: TGCGCCAGCAGCTTGTTCAGGGGTGAGGAGACCCAGTACTTC.

This clone was counted between two and nine times. The CDR3 protein is CASSSQGGAGELFF. The CDR3 region has the DNA TGTGCCAGCAGCTCCCAAGGGGGGGCCGGGGAGCTGTTTTTT. This sequence joins TRBV11-2 and TRBJ2-2, with a tentative D call TRBD2 (7 bases). Germline CDR1 reads SGHAT; CDR2 reads FQNNGV. Deletions cut 4 bases from V and 6 bases from J, with 12 bases between. The CDR3 has 14 amino acids.

The chain uses TRBV29-1 and TRBJ1-1; D is unclear. In germline, CDR1 is SQVTM, CDR2 ANQGSEA. V gave up 4 bases and J gave up 3 bases, with 3 bases separating them. The CDR3 extends over 10 amino acids. Here the CDR3 DNA reads TGCAGCGTTGCACACACTGAAGCTTTCTTT. The encoded protein is CSVAHTEAFF.

With respect to this clone: Because it lacks the conserved phenylalanine or tryptophan at the end, this CDR3 is likely a read error. The chain combines TRBV6-6 with TRBJ1-5; D gene uncertain. The CDR3 runs to 15 residues. Looked up from germline, CDR1 is MNHNY and CDR2 is SVGAGI (reference sequence). V lost 6 bases and J 0 bases, leaving 12 bases between the germline ends. The CDR3: CASSFGANSNQPQHL. CDR3 nucleotide sequence: TGTGCCAGCAGCTTCGGCGCTAATAGCAATCAGCCCCAGCATCTT.

This clone was seen once. The chain has TRBV28 and TRBJ2-5; maybe TRBD1 (5 bases). CDR1 and CDR2 (germline): MDHEN, SYDVKM. The CDR3 length is 13 residues. With 3 bases removed from V and 6 bases from J, the gap between germline ends came to 11 bases. The CDR3 is CASSLGPLQTQYF. The CDR3 nucleotides are TGTGCCAGCAGTTTGGGGCCCCTCCAGACCCAGTACTTC.

Concerning this clone: A far bigger clonotype differs at one base, so this is likely a read error. Other nucleotide sequences in the sample specify the same CDR3. The chain employs TRBV28 and TRBJ2-7; D is undetermined. V shed 3 bases and J shed 3 bases, with 3 bases lying between them. The germline CDR1 and CDR2 sequences are MDHEN and SYDVKM. There are 11 residues in the CDR3. The chain's CDR3 is CASSLGYEQYF. CDR3 in DNA: TGTGCCAGCAGTTTGGGCTACGAGCAGTACTTC.

This clone was recorded only once. This sequence joins TRBV11-2 and TRBJ2-3; 11 bases map to TRBD1. This CDR3 is built from 17 residues. The germline gives CDR1 SGHAT, CDR2 FQNNGV. Losses at the gene ends were 1 base for V and 2 bases for J; bases not matched to a gene: 5. The CDR3 loop reads CASSLAWGQGDTDTQYF. The CDR3 coding sequence is TGTGCCAGCAGCTTAGCCTGGGGACAGGGGGACACAGATACGCAGTATTTT.

This clone was counted a single time. The gene calls are TRBV27 and TRBJ2-5; 7 bases map to TRBD1. CDR3 length equals 13 residues. Germline V lookup: CDR1 MNHEY, CDR2 SMNVEV (reference sequence). Germline trimming cut 6 bases from V and 5 bases from J; bases unmatched to any gene: 6. CDR3 DNA: TGTGCCAGCAGCCGAGGGACAGCCGAGACCCAGTACTTC. It is translated as CASSRGTAETQYF.

The rearrangement links TRBV5-1 to TRBJ1-1; D is possibly TRBD1 (5 bases). The CDR3 has 14 residues. Trimming pared 0 bases from V and 5 bases from J, leaving 11 bases between. Germline V lookup: CDR1 SGHRS, CDR2 YFSETQ. CDR3 in amino acids: CASSLGQGWTEAFF. The CDR3 DNA is TGCGCCAGCAGCTTGGGGCAGGGTTGGACTGAAGCTTTCTTT.

About this clone: A far larger clone is only one base removed, so a read error is likely. The chain uses TRBV28 and TRBJ2-7; D is possibly TRBD2 (6 bases). V lost 7 bases to trimming and J lost 7 bases, with 20 bases between them. The CDR3 runs 14 residues. Germline CDR1 MDHEN, CDR2 SYDVKM. CDR3 protein: CASILTDTGGEQYF. In nucleotides, the CDR3 is TGTGCCAGCATCCTGACGGATACCGGGGGAGAGCAGTACTTC.

This sequence joins TRBV9 and TRBJ2-6, with D possibly called TRBD1 or TRBD2 (6 bases each). V was clipped by 0 bases and J by 4 bases, with 11 bases between them. The germline gives CDR1 SGDLS, CDR2 YYNGEE. The CDR3 covers 16 residues. CDR3: CASSVGGALGANVLTF. CDR3 bases: TGTGCCAGCAGCGTAGGGGGGGCCCTGGGGGCCAACGTCCTGACTTTC.